Presented here are 15 T cell receptor beta chains from one specimen sequenced in a study of cytomegalovirus exposure and HLA in healthy donors. With 60 Vbeta and 13 Jbeta primers, the PCR was carried out. TCRdb's copy holds only in-frame clones and misses some; the assay was immunoSEQ multiplex PCR. The sample has more than 110,000 clones, around 77% seen once; the top ten hold 4% to 6%. The sample taken for sequencing was PBMCs. Every receptor here comes from a woman between 45 and 60 years old in good health and CMV-seronegative.

This sequence joins TRBV2 and TRBJ1-6; tentatively, D is TRBD1 (5 bases). The CDR3 is 15 amino acids. Germline V gene sequence: CDR1 SNHLY, CDR2 FYNNEI. The V end was cut by 4 bases, the J end by 8 bases, with 15 bases between. The CDR3 DNA reads TGTGCCAGCAGTGGCACCGGGGGGACGGATTCACCCCTCCACTTT. Its protein is CASSGTGGTDSPLHF.

The J gene is TRBJ2-7, the V gene TRBV2; D ambiguous. The V gene's germline CDR1 is SNHLY and CDR2 FYNNEI. This CDR3 has 11 residues. Trimming shortened V by 4 bases and J by 3 bases, and 4 bases separated the two germline ends. This CDR3 reads CASSGHYEQYF. The CDR3 DNA reads as TGTGCCAGCAGTGGACACTACGAGCAGTACTTC.

V gene TRBV7-2 combines with J gene TRBJ1-4, with a tentative D call TRBD1 (5 bases). Trimming took 2 bases from V and 3 from J, leaving 10 bases between them. The CDR3 consists of 15 residues. Germline V gene data show CDR1 as SGHTA and CDR2 as FQGNSA. This chain's CDR3 is CASSLRGGSNEKLFF. In DNA, the CDR3 is TGTGCCAGCAGCTTAAGGGGTGGGTCTAATGAAAAACTGTTTTTT.

The chain joins TRBV2 to TRBJ2-1, with 8 bases fitting TRBD2. V lost 4 bases, J lost 3 bases, and 8 bases stayed unmatched. The germline gives CDR1 SNHLY, CDR2 FYNNEI. This CDR3 has 16 residues. For the CDR3, the DNA is TGTGCCAGCAGTGCCCCCCAGCGGGGGCACTACAATGAGCAGTTCTTC. As protein: CASSAPQRGHYNEQFF.

This clone has more than one count but fewer than ten. This chain joins TRBV4-1 and TRBJ2-4; TRBD2 is a possible D gene (5 bases). The CDR3 is made up of 15 amino acids. V shed 2 bases and J shed 0 bases, with 8 bases lying between them. The germline V gene encodes CDR1 MGHRA and CDR2 YSYEKL. The CDR3 sequence: CASSQSGLAKNIQYF. CDR3 nucleotides: TGCGCCAGCAGCCAAAGCGGCCTAGCCAAAAACATTCAGTACTTC.

V usage is TRBV28 and J usage is TRBJ1-6; 7 nucleotides match TRBD1. The CDR3 is 13 residues long. The V gene end was trimmed by 5 bases and the J gene end by 9 bases; junction bases not matched to a gene: 4. CDR1 and CDR2 (germline): MDHEN, SYDVKM. Written as DNA, the CDR3 is TGTGCCAGCAGTACAGGGGACGGTTCACCCCTCCACTTT. Encoded protein: CASSTGDGSPLHF.

This chain connects TRBV18 to TRBJ2-1, with 8 nucleotides matching TRBD1. This CDR3 is built from 16 residues. With 6 bases clipped from V and 3 bases from J, the junction kept 10 bases outside the gene matches. Germline V gene lookup returns CDR1 KGHSH and CDR2 LQKENI. The CDR3 nucleotides are TGTGCCAGCTCCCCTGTTGACAGGGGCTACTACAATGAGCAGTTCTTC. It encodes CASSPVDRGYYNEQFF.

The chain joins TRBV7-9 to TRBJ2-3, with D possibly being TRBD2 (5 bases). The CDR3 runs 15 residues. Germline V CDR1 and CDR2: SEHNR, FQNEAQ (reference sequence). The V end was cut by 2 bases, the J end by 5 bases, with 14 bases between. In DNA form, the CDR3 reads TGTGCCAGCAGCTTAAACGTGGGGAGTGGAGATACGCAGTATTTT. This gives the protein CASSLNVGSGDTQYF. The full variable domain, in which reference TRBV7-9 and TRBJ2-3 provide the parts outside the CDR3, is DTGVSQNPRHKITKRGQNVTFRCDPISEHNRLYWYRQTLGQGPEFLTYFQNEAQLEKSRLLSDRFSAERPKGSFSTLEIQRTEQGDSAMYLCASSLNVGSGDTQYFGPGTRLTVL.

This clone was seen a single time. The chain uses TRBV7-9 and TRBJ1-2; 7 nucleotides line up with TRBD1. With V trimmed by 4 bases and J by 7 bases, 6 bases remained unmatched. CDR3 length: 13 residues. CDR1 and CDR2 (germline): SEHNR, FQNEAQ (reference sequence). The CDR3: CASSSGTVFGYTF. In DNA, the CDR3 is TGTGCCAGCAGCTCGGGGACAGTTTTTGGCTACACCTTC.

This chain connects TRBV19 to TRBJ1-1, with a possible D match to TRBD1 (5 bases). From germline, CDR1 is LNHDA and CDR2 SQIVND (reference sequence). Trimming cost V 3 bases and J 1 base, with 6 bases left between them. The CDR3 has 13 amino acids. CDR3 nucleotides: TGTGCCAGTAGTATCAGGGAGAACACTGAAGCTTTCTTT. This sequence encodes CASSIRENTEAFF.

The chain recombines TRBV2 with TRBJ1-5, with D possibly TRBD1 on 6 matching bases. Trimming took 8 bases from V and 3 from J, leaving 17 bases between them. Per the germline V gene, CDR1 is SNHLY and CDR2 is FYNNEI. The CDR3 runs to 15 residues. The CDR3 region has the DNA TGTGCCAGCTCCGAGGGGACAAGCTTCAATCAGCCCCAGCATTTT. Translated, it gives CASSEGTSFNQPQHF.

The CDR3 DNA is TGTGCCAGCAGCCTCGACCGAGAGGCTGAAGCTTTCTTT. Protein sequence: CASSLDREAEAFF. The rearrangement links TRBV6-6 to TRBJ1-1, with D uncertain. The CDR3 length is 13 residues. The V end lost 6 bases, the J end lost 6 bases, and 14 bases lay between the germline ends. The germline V gene has CDR1 MNHNY and CDR2 SVGAGI (reference sequence).

This clone is a singleton in its sample. The CDR3 DNA follows: TGCGCCAGCAGGTCCTTGGGCGAAAAACTGTTTTTT. It specifies CASRSLGEKLFF. The V call is TRBV10-2, the J call TRBJ1-4, with D unresolved. The germline V gene has CDR1 WSHSY and CDR2 SAAADI. This CDR3 region has 12 residues. V was clipped by 6 bases and J by 8 bases, with 10 bases between them.

V gene TRBV13 combines with J gene TRBJ2-3; a weak D match, TRBD1 (5 bases). V dropped 4 bases and J dropped 0 bases, with 14 bases sitting between them. Germline V gene sequence: CDR1 PRHDT, CDR2 FYEKMQ (reference sequence). The CDR3 spans 16 residues. The CDR3 protein is CASSWAGRTSTDTQYF. CDR3 nucleotides: TGTGCCAGCAGCTGGGCAGGGCGAACTAGCACAGATACGCAGTATTTT.

CDR3 residues: CASSLRTGRDTEAFF. CDR3 sequence (DNA): TGTGCCAGCAGCCTTCGGACAGGGAGGGACACTGAAGCTTTCTTT. V is TRBV5-4 and J is TRBJ1-1, with 8 positions matching TRBD1. After removal of 4 bases from V and 3 bases from J, the junction contained 8 bases not matched to a gene. The CDR3 extends over 15 amino acids. Germline CDR1 SGHNT, CDR2 YYREEE (reference sequence).